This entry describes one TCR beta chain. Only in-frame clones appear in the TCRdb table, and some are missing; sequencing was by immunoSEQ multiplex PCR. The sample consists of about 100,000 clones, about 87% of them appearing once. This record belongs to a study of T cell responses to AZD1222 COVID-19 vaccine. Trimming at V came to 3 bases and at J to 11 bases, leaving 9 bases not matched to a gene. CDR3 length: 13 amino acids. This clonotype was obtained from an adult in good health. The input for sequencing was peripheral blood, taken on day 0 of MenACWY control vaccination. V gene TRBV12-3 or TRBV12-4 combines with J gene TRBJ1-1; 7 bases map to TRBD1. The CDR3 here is CASSFQQGRSAFF. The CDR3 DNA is TGTGCCAGCAGTTTCCAACAGGGGCGTTCGGCTTTCTTT.